The 15 T cell receptor beta chains reported below all come from one sample, sequenced in a study of blood T cells in healthy people across ages (dated by TCRdb to the mid-2010s). The library came from 5' RACE. This sample was sequenced with an Illumina HiSeq 2500. A second PCR of roughly 6 to 11 cycles was run with a J-beta primer mix and a sample-barcoded 5' primer. In-frame beta chains were kept once TCRdb had trimmed the public reads at Q25 with fastp and called clones with MiXCR. Each entry merges the rows of one CDR3 protein and shows their most common DNA and genes. This sample has about 940,000 distinct CDR3 sequences in its table, and roughly 48% of those were observed once. The ten largest clonotypes hold under 15% of the sample. The material sequenced was blood. The source is a man under 40 in good health.

V and J are TRBV28 and TRBJ2-1; TRBD1 matches at 10 bases. Germline-derived CDR1 and CDR2 are MDHEN and SYDVKM. The V gene end was trimmed by 5 bases and the J gene end by 5 bases; junction bases not matched to a gene: 9. The CDR3 contains 16 residues. Here the CDR3 reads CASSPSRTGGHNEQFF. The CDR3 nucleotides read TGTGCCAGCAGTCCCTCCCGGACAGGGGGTCACAATGAGCAGTTCTTC. The variable domain in full, with the rest retrieved from reference TRBV28 and TRBJ2-1, is DVKVTQSSRYLVKRTGEKVFLECVQDMDHENMFWYRQDPGLGLRLIYFSYDVKMKEKGDIPEGYSVSREKKERFSLILESASTNQTSMYLCASSPSRTGGHNEQFFGPGTRLTVL.

In this sample, this clonotype turned up a few times. The chain has TRBV27 and TRBJ2-7; 8 positions match TRBD1. The germline V gene encodes CDR1 MNHEY and CDR2 SMNVEV (reference sequence). This CDR3 spans 15 amino acids. J gave up 3 bases and V 5 bases, and 9 bases lay outside the gene matches. The chain's CDR3 is CASSIRQGTGYEQYF. In DNA form, the CDR3 reads TGTGCCAGCAGTATAAGACAGGGGACTGGCTACGAGCAGTACTTC.

This chain connects TRBV7-6 to TRBJ1-1, with a weak D call TRBD1 (6 bases). Trimming removed 1 base at V and 7 bases at J, with 7 bases between. Germline-derived CDR1 and CDR2 are SGHVS and FNYEAQ. CDR3 length: 12 residues. The CDR3 DNA is TGTGCCAGCAGCTTAGTCAGGGGTGAAGCTTTCTTT. As protein: CASSLVRGEAFF.

The chain links TRBV4-3 to TRBJ2-6, with D unresolved. The CDR3 spans 17 residues. The V gene lost 1 base and the J gene lost 0 bases, with 10 bases spanning the gap. Germline CDR1 and CDR2: LGHNA and YSLEER. The CDR3 here is CASSQGAATSGANVLTF. CDR3 sequence (DNA): TGCGCCAGCAGCCAAGGCGCAGCCACCTCTGGGGCCAACGTCCTGACTTTC.

In regard to this clonotype: One base away lies a much larger clone, so this may be a sequencing read error. The V call is TRBV6-4, the J call TRBJ2-3; D is unclear. Between the trimmed V and J ends, which lost 2 bases and 1 base, there was a span of 7 bases. Germline V gene sequence: CDR1 MRHNA, CDR2 SNTAGT. This CDR3 is 14 amino acids long. The CDR3 bases are TGTGCCAGCAGTGACGCGAAAGGCACAGATACGCAGTATTTT. It encodes CASSDAKGTDTQYF.

The rearrangement links TRBV20-1 to TRBJ1-4, with D unresolved. Germline V gene data show CDR1 as DFQATT and CDR2 as SNEGSKA (reference sequence). CDR3 size: 15 residues. The V and J ends lost 2 bases and 0 bases respectively, with 10 bases between them. As DNA, the CDR3 is TGCAGTGCTAGAAAAGGCTCCACAACTAATGAAAAACTGTTTTTT. Its translation is CSARKGSTTNEKLFF.

This clonotype has only a few counts. The V gene is TRBV28, the J gene TRBJ2-1; D perhaps matches TRBD2 (5 bases). Germline V gene lookup returns CDR1 MDHEN and CDR2 SYDVKM. The CDR3 extends over 12 amino acids. Here the CDR3 reads CASRVANNEQFF. CDR3 DNA sequence: TGTGCATCGCGGGTAGCCAACAATGAGCAGTTCTTC.

This clonotype was counted between two and nine times. The chain couples TRBV6-5 to TRBJ1-1; 8 bases match TRBD1. Germline-derived CDR1 and CDR2 are MNHEY and SVGAGI. The CDR3 has 15 amino acids. Trimming took 5 bases from V and 5 from J; bases not matched to a gene: 10. The CDR3 region has the DNA TGTGCCAGCAGTAGCCCGGACAGGGCGGCGACTGAAGCTTTCTTT. Residues: CASSSPDRAATEAFF.

This clonotype was seen many times. This chain uses TRBV6-4 with TRBJ2-7; 12 bases match TRBD2. V trimming: 6 bases; J trimming: 1 base; junction bases outside the gene matches: 4. The CDR3 contains 15 residues. Germline lookup yields CDR1 MRHNA and CDR2 SNTAGT. The chain's CDR3 is CASSETSGGSYEQYF. For the CDR3, the DNA is TGTGCCAGCAGCGAAACTAGCGGGGGGTCCTACGAGCAGTACTTC.

The V gene is TRBV27, the J gene TRBJ2-7, with TRBD1 identical over 8 bases. V trimming: 5 bases; J trimming: 5 bases; junction bases outside the gene matches: 5. Germline V gene sequence: CDR1 MNHEY, CDR2 SMNVEV (reference sequence). This CDR3 spans 13 amino acids. The CDR3 here is CASSATGDDEQYF. In DNA, the CDR3 is TGTGCCAGCAGTGCGACAGGGGACGACGAGCAGTACTTC.

The rearrangement links TRBV27 to TRBJ2-1, with TRBD2 identical over 10 bases. The length of the CDR3 is 13 residues. Trimming cost V 4 bases and J 14 bases; bases outside gene matches: 8. Germline V gene data show CDR1 as MNHEY and CDR2 as SMNVEV (reference sequence). The CDR3 region is CASSSLLAGAEFF. The CDR3 DNA sequence: TGTGCCAGCAGTTCGCTCCTAGCGGGGGCTGAGTTCTTC.

The chain couples TRBV10-3 to TRBJ2-7; possible D gene TRBD2, 5 bases. Deletions cut 8 bases from V and 0 bases from J, with 14 bases between. The CDR3 is 14 residues long. Germline V gene data show CDR1 as ENHRY and CDR2 as SYGVKD. The CDR3 nucleotides read TGTGCCATCGCGGACTCCAAGAGCTCCTACGAGCAGTACTTC. This gives the protein CAIADSKSSYEQYF.

To note about this clonotype: One end of the junction is discordant with germline, which a read error may explain. The rearrangement joins TRBV5-1 to TRBJ1-2, with 9 bases matching TRBD1. This CDR3 has 14 amino acids. Germline V gene sequence: CDR1 SGHRS, CDR2 YFSETQ. The CDR3 reads CASSPGQGGYGYIF. CDR3 nucleotides: TGCGCCAGCAGCCCGGGACAGGGAGGGTATGGCTACATCTTC. The complete variable domain, with remaining parts taken from reference TRBV5-1 and TRBJ1-2, reads KAGVTQTPRYLIKTRGQQVTLSCSPISGHRSVSWYQQTPGQGLQFLFEYFSETQRNKGNFPGRFSGRQFSNSRSEMNVSTLELGDSALYLCASSPGQGGYGYIFGSGTRLTVV.

In this sample, this clonotype turned up a few times. V and J are TRBV4-2 and TRBJ2-1, with TRBD2 identical over 8 bases. After removal of 1 base from V and 0 bases from J, the junction contained 8 bases not matched to a gene. Germline V CDR1 and CDR2: LGHNA, YNFKEQ. This CDR3 has 18 amino acids. In nucleotides, the CDR3 is TGTGCCAGCAGCCAAGGACCCCTCGGGGGGGGCTCCTACAATGAGCAGTTCTTC. Translation: CASSQGPLGGGSYNEQFF.

V usage is TRBV7-9 and J usage is TRBJ1-2, with D unresolved. Trimming removed 4 bases at V and 4 bases at J, with 19 bases between. The CDR3 is 16 amino acids. Germline CDR1 and CDR2: SEHNR and FQNEAQ (reference sequence). CDR3: CASSSGPSDITYGYTF. The CDR3 DNA reads TGTGCCAGCAGCTCCGGCCCCTCAGATATTACCTATGGCTACACCTTC.